What follows are 32 T cell receptor beta chains derived from one specimen sequenced in a study of cytomegalovirus exposure and HLA in healthy donors. Use of 60 Vbeta and 13 Jbeta primers characterized the PCR. Method: immunoSEQ multiplex PCR; TCRdb's copy keeps in-frame clones and lacks some. The sample carries around 100,000 clones, roughly 85% recorded once. Input material: PBMCs. These receptors all stem from a woman aged 40 to 49 in good health and CMV-seronegative.

The chain recombines TRBV2 with TRBJ1-1; 8 nucleotides align to TRBD1. There are 14 residues in the CDR3. Looked up from germline, CDR1 is SNHLY and CDR2 is FYNNEI. V trimming: 6 bases; J trimming: 6 bases; junction bases outside the gene matches: 9. In DNA form, the CDR3 reads TGTGCCAGCAGGAATGACAGGGGTGACCCTGAAGCTTTCTTT. Translation: CASRNDRGDPEAFF.

This clone was counted a single time. V and J are TRBV6-6 and TRBJ2-5; 8 nucleotides match TRBD2. Germline CDR1 and CDR2: MNHNY and SVGAGI (reference sequence). V lost 5 bases and J lost 0; bases outside the gene matches: 5. The CDR3 has 15 amino acids. The CDR3 bases are TGTGCCAGCAGTGGCGGGGGGTCGTACCAAGAGACCCAGTACTTC. As protein: CASSGGGSYQETQYF.

The rearrangement joins TRBV11-2 to TRBJ1-3; D is perhaps TRBD1 (5 bases). This CDR3 has 15 amino acids. Germline lookup yields CDR1 SGHAT and CDR2 FQNNGV. V was clipped by 5 bases and J by 3 bases, with 14 bases between them. Written as DNA, the CDR3 is TGTGCCAGCAGCCTGGGGGGAACAGATGGAAACACCATATATTTT. Its protein is CASSLGGTDGNTIYF. Together with reference TRBV11-2 and TRBJ1-3, the CDR3 gives the full variable domain: EAGVAQSPRYKIIEKRQSVAFWCNPISGHATLYWYQQILGQGPKLLIQFQNNGVVDDSQLPKDRFSAERLKGVDSTLKIQPAKLEDSAVYLCASSLGGTDGNTIYFGEGSWLTVV.

This clone was counted a few times. The chain joins TRBV27 to TRBJ2-7, with D possibly being TRBD2 (6 bases). The germline gives CDR1 MNHEY, CDR2 SMNVEV (reference sequence). The CDR3 is 14 amino acids. Trimming took off 3 bases at V and 3 bases at J, with 12 bases between the two ends. The CDR3 spells CASSLGTVSYEQYF. The CDR3 DNA follows: TGTGCCAGCAGTTTGGGGACTGTTAGCTACGAGCAGTACTTC.

J is TRBJ1-6 and V is TRBV5-5; 11 nucleotides align to TRBD1. Germline CDR1 is SGHKS and CDR2 is YYEKEE (reference sequence). The CDR3 is made up of 17 amino acids. Trimming at V came to 2 bases and at J to 6 bases, leaving 7 bases not matched to a gene. The DNA for the CDR3 is TGTGCCAGCAGCTTTACCTCCGGGACAGGGGGTAATTCACCCCTCCACTTT. Its protein is CASSFTSGTGGNSPLHF.

This chain links TRBV2 with TRBJ1-1; a weak D match, TRBD1 (6 bases). CDR1 SNHLY and CDR2 FYNNEI come from the germline V gene. The CDR3 sequence is 14 residues long. Trimming shortened V by 6 bases and J by 0 bases, and 11 bases separated the two germline ends. The CDR3 DNA sequence: TGTGCCAGCAGCCCGGGACACTTGAACACTGAAGCTTTCTTT. This sequence encodes CASSPGHLNTEAFF. Using reference TRBV2 and TRBJ1-1 for the parts outside the CDR3, the full variable domain is EPEVTQTPSHQVTQMGQEVILRCVPISNHLYFYWYRQILGQKVEFLVSFYNNEISEKSEIFDDQFSVERPDGSNFTLKIRSTKLEDSAMYFCASSPGHLNTEAFFGQGTRLTVV.

The gene calls are TRBV9 and TRBJ2-1; D remains ambiguous. The CDR3 is 12 residues long. CDR1 is SGDLS, CDR2 YYNGEE, per germline. V gave up 1 base and J gave up 6 bases, with 5 bases separating them. As DNA, the CDR3 is TGTGCCAGCAGCGTACAATTCAATGAGCAGTTCTTC. The encoded protein is CASSVQFNEQFF. Together with reference TRBV9 and TRBJ2-1, the CDR3 gives the full variable domain: DSGVTQTPKHLITATGQRVTLRCSPRSGDLSVYWYQQSLDQGLQFLIQYYNGEERAKGNILERFSAQQFPDLHSELNLSSLELGDSALYFCASSVQFNEQFFGPGTRLTVL.

V and J are TRBV6-1 and TRBJ1-1; weak D call: TRBD1 (6 bases). V lost 2 bases and J lost 2, with 24 bases in between. Germline V gene data show CDR1 as MNHNS and CDR2 as SASEGT. The CDR3 length is 19 residues. CDR3 sequence reads: CASSESTGGGQGVNTEAFF. CDR3 coding DNA: TGTGCCAGCAGTGAATCCACTGGGGGGGGGCAGGGTGTCAACACTGAAGCTTTCTTT.

The chain is built from TRBV7-2 and TRBJ1-2, with TRBD1 matching 8 bases. The CDR3 has 14 amino acids. Germline V CDR1 and CDR2: SGHTA, FQGNSA. The ends lost 6 bases at V and 5 bases at J; junction bases unmatched: 8. CDR3 loop: CASRLTGALYGYTF. In DNA, the CDR3 is TGTGCCAGCAGGTTGACAGGGGCTCTTTATGGCTACACCTTC.

Comment on this clone: Other nucleotide sequences from this sample produce the same CDR3. V is TRBV6-6 and J is TRBJ2-3; D may be TRBD2 (5 bases). V was trimmed by 5 bases and J by 0 bases, leaving 12 bases between them. The CDR3 totals 15 residues. Germline V gene lookup returns CDR1 MNHNY and CDR2 SVGAGI (reference sequence). DNA for the CDR3: TGTGCCAGCAGTCCTCGGGGTCCTAGCACAGATACGCAGTATTTT. It yields the protein CASSPRGPSTDTQYF.

V usage is TRBV27 and J usage is TRBJ2-1; a possible D gene is TRBD1 (6 bases). V dropped 3 bases and J dropped 2 bases, with 20 bases sitting between them. The CDR3 is 18 residues long. The V gene's germline CDR1 is MNHEY and CDR2 SMNVEV (reference sequence). This CDR3 reads CASSFLPGTPSTYNEQFF. DNA for the CDR3: TGTGCCAGCAGTTTTCTCCCCGGGACACCGTCCACCTACAATGAGCAGTTCTTC.

This clone appeared once. The rearrangement uses TRBV27 and TRBJ1-2, with a weak D call TRBD1 (5 bases). Between the trimmed V and J ends, which lost 2 bases and 8 bases, there was a span of 12 bases. Germline V gives CDR1 MNHEY, CDR2 SMNVEV (reference sequence). The CDR3 length is 13 residues. The CDR3 loop is CASSLPGRGGYTF. The CDR3 DNA is TGTGCCAGCAGTTTACCGGGGAGGGGAGGCTACACCTTC.

The rearrangement links TRBV27 to TRBJ2-1; 8 bases match TRBD2. This CDR3 region has 13 residues. The germline V gene has CDR1 MNHEY and CDR2 SMNVEV (reference sequence). Germline trimming cut 2 bases from V and 15 bases from J; bases unmatched to any gene: 9. The CDR3: CASSLVAGGVGFF. The CDR3 DNA follows: TGTGCCAGCAGTTTAGTGGCGGGAGGAGTTGGGTTCTTC.

In this sample, this clone turned up once. This chain joins TRBV20-1 and TRBJ2-5; D gene ambiguous. This CDR3 has 11 residues. Trimming left V 3 bases short and J 3 bases short, with 5 bases between. Germline lookup yields CDR1 DFQATT and CDR2 SNEGSKA (reference sequence). The CDR3 region has the DNA TGCAGTGCTAGCACAAAAGAGACCCAGTACTTC. Protein sequence: CSASTKETQYF.

The chain recombines TRBV27 with TRBJ2-7; no clear D. In germline, CDR1 is MNHEY, CDR2 SMNVEV (reference sequence). The CDR3 has 13 amino acids. V lost 3 bases and J lost 3, with 9 bases in between. In DNA, the CDR3 is TGTGCCAGCAGTTTTAATTCCCGCTACGAGCAGTACTTC. Translation: CASSFNSRYEQYF.

This chain links TRBV19 with TRBJ1-5, with a weak D call TRBD1 (6 bases). The CDR3 loop spans 15 amino acids. The V gene's germline CDR1 is LNHDA and CDR2 SQIVND (reference sequence). V gave up 6 bases and J gave up 1 base, with 13 bases separating them. CDR3 sequence reads: CASSRQGLSNQPQHF. CDR3 in DNA: TGTGCCAGTAGCCGCCAGGGGTTGAGCAATCAGCCCCAGCATTTT.

The chain joins TRBV28 to TRBJ1-2, with 8 bases matching TRBD1. The CDR3 loop spans 16 amino acids. V lost 5 bases and J lost 2; bases outside the gene matches: 10. Looked up from germline, CDR1 is MDHEN and CDR2 is SYDVKM. The DNA for the CDR3 is TGTGCCAGCAGTATCCAACAGGACAGGGACAACTATGGCTACACCTTC. Residues: CASSIQQDRDNYGYTF.

The chain recombines TRBV6-5 with TRBJ1-4; possibly TRBD1 for D (6 bases). There are 15 residues in the CDR3. Germline values: CDR1 MNHEY, CDR2 SVGAGI. Trimming removed 0 bases from V and 4 bases from J, with 9 bases in between. CDR3 amino acids: CASSYSTGLNEKLFF. The CDR3, as DNA: TGTGCCAGCAGTTACTCAACAGGGCTTAATGAAAAACTGTTTTTT.

The chain combines TRBV10-1 with TRBJ2-7; TRBD1 matches 8 bases. The ends lost 2 bases at V and 7 bases at J; junction bases unmatched: 7. The CDR3 is 14 residues long. Germline V CDR1 and CDR2: WNHNN, SYGVQD (reference sequence). CDR3 nucleotides: TGCGCCAGCAGTGAGGATCCAGGGGGCGAGGAGCAGTACTTC. Residues: CASSEDPGGEEQYF.

This rearrangement joins TRBV2 to TRBJ2-5, with D maybe TRBD2 (6 bases). The length of the CDR3 is 16 residues. V was cut by 6 bases and J by 2 bases, with 19 bases left in between. Per the germline V gene, CDR1 is SNHLY and CDR2 is FYNNEI. CDR3 bases: TGTGCCAGCAGCCGAACTTGGGGAGGAGAACAAGAGACCCAGTACTTC. Residues: CASSRTWGGEQETQYF.

V and J are TRBV19 and TRBJ1-2; the D gene is possibly TRBD1 (5 bases). The CDR3 contains 18 residues. The V and J ends lost 0 bases and 4 bases respectively, with 21 bases between them. From germline, CDR1 is LNHDA and CDR2 SQIVND (reference sequence). The CDR3 nucleotides read TGTGCCAGTAGTATAGATGCGACGGGGGGATCAGACCTCTATGGCTACACCTTC. Translating it yields CASSIDATGGSDLYGYTF.

This chain connects TRBV9 to TRBJ1-3; D is ambiguous. The CDR3 sequence is 16 residues long. CDR1 SGDLS and CDR2 YYNGEE come from the germline V gene. Deletions cut 0 bases from V and 0 bases from J, with 10 bases between. CDR3 loop: CASSVGPRPSGNTIYF. CDR3 nucleotides: TGTGCCAGCAGCGTAGGTCCCAGGCCCTCTGGAAACACCATATATTTT.

The chain is built from TRBV7-2 and TRBJ2-7, with TRBD2 matching over 7 bases. The CDR3 consists of 15 residues. The J segment lost 1 base and the V segment lost 1 base, leaving 4 bases of the junction unmatched. Germline CDR1 is SGHTA and CDR2 is FQGNSA. This CDR3 is CASSLGPAGSYEQYF. CDR3 in DNA: TGTGCCAGCAGCTTAGGGCCAGCGGGATCCTACGAGCAGTACTTC.

The chain uses TRBV9 and TRBJ1-2, with D maybe TRBD1 (5 bases). The V end lost 3 bases, the J end lost 4 bases, and 13 bases lay between the germline ends. CDR1 is SGDLS, CDR2 YYNGEE, per germline. The CDR3 runs 14 residues. CDR3 in amino acids: CASSGGGIPYGYTF. Here the CDR3 DNA reads TGTGCCAGCAGCGGGGGCGGGATTCCCTATGGCTACACCTTC.

Here the CDR3 DNA reads TGTGCCAGCAGTGAAGCGCATCAGGGTTATGGCTACACCTTC. This codes for CASSEAHQGYGYTF. This chain links TRBV2 with TRBJ1-2, with D perhaps matching TRBD1 (5 bases). CDR1 and CDR2 from the germline V gene are SNHLY and FYNNEI. V lost 0 bases and J lost 5, with 10 bases in between. The CDR3 sequence is 14 residues long.

This clone was seen a handful of times. The chain has TRBV4-3 and TRBJ1-1; D is possibly TRBD1 (5 bases). CDR1 LGHNA and CDR2 YSLEER come from the germline V gene. Trimming removed 4 bases at V and 5 bases at J, with 11 bases between. The CDR3 length is 13 residues. The CDR3 loop reads CASSPRVKTEAFF. The CDR3 nucleotides read TGCGCCAGCAGCCCCAGGGTAAAGACTGAAGCTTTCTTT.

The CDR3 spells CASLGAVNTGELFF. The CDR3 bases are TGCGCCAGCTTAGGGGCGGTTAACACCGGGGAGCTGTTTTTT. The chain carries TRBV5-1 and TRBJ2-2, with TRBD1 as a possible D gene (5 bases). This CDR3 is 14 amino acids long. Germline-derived CDR1 and CDR2 are SGHRS and YFSETQ. The V and J ends lost 7 bases and 2 bases respectively, with 12 bases between them.

A note on this clone: The conserved closing phenylalanine or tryptophan is absent in this CDR3, likely reflecting a read error. The DNA is omitted, as the CDR3 cannot be located on it reliably, and the CDR3 follows TCRdb's listing. The gene calls are TRBV28 and TRBJ2-7; no DNA check was done on the table's D call, TRBD1. The CDR3 spans 12 residues, counting both ends. CDR1 is MDHEN and CDR2 is SYDVKM in the germline V gene. The CDR3: CASSFRWASPSL.

The sample holds a few counts of this clone. The chain joins TRBV20-1 to TRBJ2-3; D uncertain. The V end lost 6 bases, the J end lost 0 bases, and 4 bases lay between the germline ends. Germline V gene lookup returns CDR1 DFQATT and CDR2 SNEGSKA (reference sequence). The CDR3 sequence is 11 residues long. CDR3 sequence (DNA): TGCAGTGCCCGGAGCACAGATACGCAGTATTTT. This gives the protein CSARSTDTQYF.

The V and J genes are TRBV28 and TRBJ2-3; TRBD1 matches at 9 bases. V lost 3 bases to trimming and J lost 3 bases; unmatched junction nucleotides: 7. This CDR3 region has 16 residues. CDR1 MDHEN and CDR2 SYDVKM come from the germline V gene. The CDR3 region is CASSLYTGGGTDTQYF. The CDR3 coding sequence is TGTGCCAGCAGTTTGTACACAGGGGGCGGTACAGATACGCAGTATTTT.

The chain recombines TRBV6-1 with TRBJ2-1; TRBD2 agrees at 10 bases. V lost 0 bases and J lost 10; bases outside the gene matches: 9. Per the germline V gene, CDR1 is MNHNS and CDR2 is SASEGT. The CDR3 is made up of 16 amino acids. CDR3 DNA: TGTGCCAGCAGTGAAGCGCTACTAGCGGGAAATAACGAGCAGTTCTTC. Amino acid sequence: CASSEALLAGNNEQFF.

This clone was detected a few times. The chain links TRBV10-1 to TRBJ2-7, with 8 bases aligning to TRBD2. This CDR3 is built from 14 residues. V shed 4 bases, J shed 6 bases, and the junction held 8 bases outside the gene matches. The germline V gene encodes CDR1 WNHNN and CDR2 SYGVQD (reference sequence). This chain's CDR3 is CASSASGSVGEQYF. The CDR3 DNA follows: TGCGCCAGCAGTGCCAGCGGGAGTGTCGGCGAGCAGTACTTC.